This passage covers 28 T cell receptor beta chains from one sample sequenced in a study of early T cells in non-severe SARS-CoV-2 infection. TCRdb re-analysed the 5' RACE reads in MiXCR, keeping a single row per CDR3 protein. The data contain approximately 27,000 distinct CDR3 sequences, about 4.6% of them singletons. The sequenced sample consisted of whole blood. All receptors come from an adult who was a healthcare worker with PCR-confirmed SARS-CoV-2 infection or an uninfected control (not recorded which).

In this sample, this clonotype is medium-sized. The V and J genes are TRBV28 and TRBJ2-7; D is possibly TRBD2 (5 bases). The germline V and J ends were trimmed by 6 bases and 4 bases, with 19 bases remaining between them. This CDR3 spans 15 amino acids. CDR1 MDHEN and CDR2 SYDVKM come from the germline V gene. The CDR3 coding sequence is TGTGCCAGCAGCCCTGAATTCGGGAACGGTTACGAGCAGTACTTC. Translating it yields CASSPEFGNGYEQYF.

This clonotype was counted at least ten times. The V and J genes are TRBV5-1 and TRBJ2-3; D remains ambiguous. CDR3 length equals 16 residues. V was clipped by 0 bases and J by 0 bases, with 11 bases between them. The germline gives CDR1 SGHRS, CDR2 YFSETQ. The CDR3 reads CASSLEYGGSTDTQYF. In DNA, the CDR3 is TGCGCCAGCAGCTTGGAGTACGGCGGTAGCACAGATACGCAGTATTTT.

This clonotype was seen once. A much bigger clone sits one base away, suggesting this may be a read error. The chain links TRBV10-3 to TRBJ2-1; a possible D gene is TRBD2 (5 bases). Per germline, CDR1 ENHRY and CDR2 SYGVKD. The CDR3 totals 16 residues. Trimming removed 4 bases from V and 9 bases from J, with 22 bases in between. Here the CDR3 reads CAISGTCRGNAGEQFF. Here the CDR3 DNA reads TGTGCCATCAGTGGGACCTGTCGAGGCAACGCGGGTGAGCAGTTCTTC.

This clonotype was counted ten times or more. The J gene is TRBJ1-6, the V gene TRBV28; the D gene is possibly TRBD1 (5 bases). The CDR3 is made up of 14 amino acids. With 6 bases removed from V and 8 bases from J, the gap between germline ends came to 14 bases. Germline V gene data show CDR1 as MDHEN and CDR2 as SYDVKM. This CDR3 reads CASRPGFIYSPLHF. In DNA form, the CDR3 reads TGTGCCAGCAGGCCAGGGTTTATATATTCACCCCTCCACTTT.

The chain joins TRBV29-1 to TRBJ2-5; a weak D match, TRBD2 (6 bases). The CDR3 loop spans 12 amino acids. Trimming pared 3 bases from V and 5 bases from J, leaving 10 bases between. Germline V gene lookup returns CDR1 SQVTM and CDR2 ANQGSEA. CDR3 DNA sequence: TGCAGCGTTGACGGGGGATATGAGACCCAGTACTTC. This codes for CSVDGGYETQYF.

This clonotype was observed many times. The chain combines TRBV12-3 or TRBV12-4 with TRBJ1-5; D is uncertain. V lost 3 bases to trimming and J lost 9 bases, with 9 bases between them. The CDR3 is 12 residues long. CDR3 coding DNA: TGTGCCAGCAGTTTTCAGGTTTCGCCCCAGCATTTT. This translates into CASSFQVSPQHF.

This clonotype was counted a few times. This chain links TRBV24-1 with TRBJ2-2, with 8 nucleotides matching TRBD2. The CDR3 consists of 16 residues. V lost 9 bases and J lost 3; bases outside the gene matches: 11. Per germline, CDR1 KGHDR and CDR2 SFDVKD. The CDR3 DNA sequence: TGTGCCACCGGCTCCTCGGAAGCGGGGGACACCGGGGAGCTGTTTTTT. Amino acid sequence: CATGSSEAGDTGELFF.

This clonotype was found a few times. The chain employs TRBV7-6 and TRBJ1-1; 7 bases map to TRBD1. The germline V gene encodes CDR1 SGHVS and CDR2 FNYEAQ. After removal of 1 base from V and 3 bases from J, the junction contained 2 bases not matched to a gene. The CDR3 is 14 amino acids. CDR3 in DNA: TGTGCCAGCAGCTTAGGGGACAGCTACACTGAAGCTTTCTTT. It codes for CASSLGDSYTEAFF.

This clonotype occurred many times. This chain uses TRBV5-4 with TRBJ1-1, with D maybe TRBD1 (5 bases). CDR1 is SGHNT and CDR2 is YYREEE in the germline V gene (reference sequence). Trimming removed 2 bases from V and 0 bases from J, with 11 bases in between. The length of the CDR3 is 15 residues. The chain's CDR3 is CASSLLSTVNTEAFF. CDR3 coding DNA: TGTGCCAGCAGCTTACTTTCGACAGTGAACACTGAAGCTTTCTTT.

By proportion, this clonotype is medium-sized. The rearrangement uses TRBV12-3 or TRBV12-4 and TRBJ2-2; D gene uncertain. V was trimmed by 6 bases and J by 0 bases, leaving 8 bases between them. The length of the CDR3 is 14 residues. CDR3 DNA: TGTGCCAGCAGAGGGATCGCGAACACCGGGGAGCTGTTTTTT. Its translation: CASRGIANTGELFF.

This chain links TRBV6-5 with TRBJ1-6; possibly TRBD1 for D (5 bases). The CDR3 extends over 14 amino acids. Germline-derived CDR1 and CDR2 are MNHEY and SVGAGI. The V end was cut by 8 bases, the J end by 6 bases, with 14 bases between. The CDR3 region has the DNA TGTGCCAGCGGACAAGGGAAGGCTAATTCACCCCTCCACTTT. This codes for CASGQGKANSPLHF.

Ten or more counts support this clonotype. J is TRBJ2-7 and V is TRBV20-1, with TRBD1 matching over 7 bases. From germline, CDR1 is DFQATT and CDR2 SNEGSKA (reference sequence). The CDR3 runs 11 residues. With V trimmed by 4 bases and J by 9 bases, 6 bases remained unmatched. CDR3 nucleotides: TGCAGTGCTACCGACAGGGTTGGGCAGTACTTC. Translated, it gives CSATDRVGQYF.

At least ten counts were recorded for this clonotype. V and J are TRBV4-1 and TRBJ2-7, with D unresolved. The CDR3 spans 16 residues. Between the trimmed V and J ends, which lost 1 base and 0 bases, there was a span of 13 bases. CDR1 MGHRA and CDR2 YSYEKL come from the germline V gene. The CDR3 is CASSQGPRPTSYEQYF. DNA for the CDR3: TGCGCCAGCAGCCAAGGTCCTAGGCCTACCTCCTACGAGCAGTACTTC.

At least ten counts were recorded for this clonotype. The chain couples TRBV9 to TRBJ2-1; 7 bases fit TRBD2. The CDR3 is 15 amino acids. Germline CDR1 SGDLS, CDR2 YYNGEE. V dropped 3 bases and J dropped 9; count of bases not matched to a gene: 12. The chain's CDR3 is CASSARWTRVAEQFF. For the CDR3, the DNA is TGTGCCAGCAGCGCTCGGTGGACTAGAGTTGCTGAGCAGTTCTTC.

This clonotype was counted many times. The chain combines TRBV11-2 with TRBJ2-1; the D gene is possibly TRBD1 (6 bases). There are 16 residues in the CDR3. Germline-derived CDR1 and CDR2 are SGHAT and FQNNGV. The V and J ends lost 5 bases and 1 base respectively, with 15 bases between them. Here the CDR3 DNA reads TGTGCCAGCAGCCAAACTCCGACAGGTTCCTACAATGAGCAGTTCTTC. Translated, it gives CASSQTPTGSYNEQFF.

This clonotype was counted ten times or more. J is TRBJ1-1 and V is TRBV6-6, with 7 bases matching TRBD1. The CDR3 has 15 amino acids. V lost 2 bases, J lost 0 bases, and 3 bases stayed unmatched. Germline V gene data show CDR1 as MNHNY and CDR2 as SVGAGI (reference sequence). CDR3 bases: TGTGCCAGCAGTTACATGGACAGGCTGAACACTGAAGCTTTCTTT. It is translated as CASSYMDRLNTEAFF.

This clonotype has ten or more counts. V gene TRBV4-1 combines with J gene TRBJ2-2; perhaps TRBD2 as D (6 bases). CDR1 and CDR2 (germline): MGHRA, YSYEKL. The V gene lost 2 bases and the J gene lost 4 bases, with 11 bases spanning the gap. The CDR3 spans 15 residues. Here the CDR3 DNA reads TGCGCCAGCAGCCAACAAAGGGGAGGCACCGGGGAGCTGTTTTTT. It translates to CASSQQRGGTGELFF.

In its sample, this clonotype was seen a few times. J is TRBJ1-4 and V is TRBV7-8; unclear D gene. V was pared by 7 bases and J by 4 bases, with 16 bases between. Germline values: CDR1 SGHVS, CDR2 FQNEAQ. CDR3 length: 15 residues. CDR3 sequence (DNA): TGTGCCAGCACCCCCTCCTGGGCCCTTAATGAAAAACTGTTTTTT. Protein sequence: CASTPSWALNEKLFF.

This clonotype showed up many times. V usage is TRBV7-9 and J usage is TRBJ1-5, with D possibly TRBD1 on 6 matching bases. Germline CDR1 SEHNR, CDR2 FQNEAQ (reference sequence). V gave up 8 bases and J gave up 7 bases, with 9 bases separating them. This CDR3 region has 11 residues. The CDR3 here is CASGGQQPQHF. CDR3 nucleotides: TGTGCCAGCGGGGGGCAACAGCCCCAGCATTTT. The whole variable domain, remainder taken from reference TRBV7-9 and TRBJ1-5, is DTGVSQNPRHKITKRGQNVTFRCDPISEHNRLYWYRQTLGQGPEFLTYFQNEAQLEKSRLLSDRFSAERPKGSFSTLEIQRTEQGDSAMYLCASGGQQPQHFGDGTRLSIL.

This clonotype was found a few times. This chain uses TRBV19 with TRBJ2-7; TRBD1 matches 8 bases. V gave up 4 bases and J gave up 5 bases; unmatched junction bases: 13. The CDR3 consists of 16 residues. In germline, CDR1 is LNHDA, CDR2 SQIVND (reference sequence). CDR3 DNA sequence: TGTGCCAGTAGTAGTCTGAGACAGGGGATCAGAAACGAGCAGTACTTC. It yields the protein CASSSLRQGIRNEQYF.

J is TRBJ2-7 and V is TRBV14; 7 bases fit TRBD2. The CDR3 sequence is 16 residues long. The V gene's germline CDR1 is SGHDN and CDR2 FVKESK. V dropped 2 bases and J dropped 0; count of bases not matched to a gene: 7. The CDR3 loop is CASSQTGGNHSYEQYF. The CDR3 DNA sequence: TGTGCCAGCAGCCAAACGGGGGGAAACCACTCCTACGAGCAGTACTTC.

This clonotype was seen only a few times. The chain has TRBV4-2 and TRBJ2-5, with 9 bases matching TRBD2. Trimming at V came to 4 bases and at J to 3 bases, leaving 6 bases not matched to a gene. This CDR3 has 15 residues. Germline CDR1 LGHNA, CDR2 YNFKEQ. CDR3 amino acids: CASSLNAGGEETQYF. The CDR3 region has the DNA TGTGCCAGCAGCCTTAATGCGGGGGGGGAAGAGACCCAGTACTTC.

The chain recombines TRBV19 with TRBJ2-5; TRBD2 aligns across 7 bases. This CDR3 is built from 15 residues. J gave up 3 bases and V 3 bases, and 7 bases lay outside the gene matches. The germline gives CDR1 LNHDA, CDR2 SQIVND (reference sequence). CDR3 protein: CASSIRAGLEETQYF. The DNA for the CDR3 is TGTGCCAGTAGTATTCGGGCAGGACTAGAAGAGACCCAGTACTTC.

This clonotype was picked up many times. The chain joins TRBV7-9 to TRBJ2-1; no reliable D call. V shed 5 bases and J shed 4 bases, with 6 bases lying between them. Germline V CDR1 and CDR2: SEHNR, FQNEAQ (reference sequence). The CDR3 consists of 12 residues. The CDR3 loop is CASSTRYNEQFF. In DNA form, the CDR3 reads TGTGCCAGCAGCACCCGGTACAATGAGCAGTTCTTC.

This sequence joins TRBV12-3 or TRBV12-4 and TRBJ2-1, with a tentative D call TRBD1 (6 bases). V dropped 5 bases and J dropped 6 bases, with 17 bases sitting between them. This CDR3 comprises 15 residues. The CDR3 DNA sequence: TGTGCCAGCAGTCGAGGGGGAGCGCTCGGCAATGAGCAGTTCTTC. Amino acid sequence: CASSRGGALGNEQFF.

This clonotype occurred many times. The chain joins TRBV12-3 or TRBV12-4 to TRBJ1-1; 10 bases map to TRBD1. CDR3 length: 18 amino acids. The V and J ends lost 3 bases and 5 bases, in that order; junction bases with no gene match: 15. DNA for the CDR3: TGTGCCAGCAGTTTTTATGGGTTGACAGGGGGCGCACGAACTGAAGCTTTCTTT. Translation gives CASSFYGLTGGARTEAFF.

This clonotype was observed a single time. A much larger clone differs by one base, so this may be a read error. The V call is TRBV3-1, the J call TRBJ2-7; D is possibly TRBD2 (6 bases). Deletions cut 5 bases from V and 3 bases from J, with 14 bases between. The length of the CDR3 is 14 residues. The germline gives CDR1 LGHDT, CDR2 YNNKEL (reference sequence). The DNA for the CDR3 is TGTGCCAGCAGCTTCTGGACTACGGACTACGAGCAGTACTTC. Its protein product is CASSFWTTDYEQYF.

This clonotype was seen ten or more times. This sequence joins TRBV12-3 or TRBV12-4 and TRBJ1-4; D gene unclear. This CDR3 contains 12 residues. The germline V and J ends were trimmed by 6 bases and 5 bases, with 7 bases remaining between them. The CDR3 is CASSLRNEKLFF. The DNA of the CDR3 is TGTGCCAGCAGCCTCAGGAATGAAAAACTGTTTTTT.